The following is a T cell receptor (beta chain) sequence with its context. Its antigen remains unidentified. CD8 cells classed as naive were CD45RO-negative and positively selected for CCR7, excluding terminally differentiated effector memory CD45RA+ cells. Donors, healthy HIV-negative adults, lacked recent acute infections or vaccinations. Caucasian adults residing in Nashville, Tennessee made up all the donors. This entry belongs to a study of shared clonotypes between healthy human individuals. Findings of the study overall: The generation probabilities recorded for non-shared clonotypes fell below those of clonotypes shared by all four donors. Naive subsets usually exceeded memory subsets in estimated richness.

The repertoire was sequenced with immunoSEQ multiplex PCR; TCRdb's copy has only in-frame clones and lacks some. Of around 1.9 million clones listed, roughly 93% are singletons. Germline trimming cut 6 bases from V and 3 bases from J; bases unmatched to any gene: 5. The CDR3 sequence is 16 residues long. Germline CDR1 reads SNHLY; CDR2 reads FYNNEI. The sample was naive CD8+ T cells from PBMCs. This chain connects TRBV2 to TRBJ2-1; 13 bases agree with TRBD2. This receptor was taken from a man younger than 35 in good health. Some clones in this sample may be carry-over from other donors' samples. The CDR3 loop reads CASSEGLAGYYNEQFF. The DNA for the CDR3 is TGTGCCAGCAGCGAGGGACTAGCGGGGTACTACAATGAGCAGTTCTTC.